Reported below is one T cell receptor beta chain. What it recognizes is unknown. The tumor samples were collected prior to definitive surgery or chemotherapy. The data were obtained in a study of high-grade serous ovarian cancer treatment subgroups. About the study: Each sample yielded on average roughly 7,000 unique TCR beta rearrangements from approximately 15,000 reads.

The study, taken as a whole, reports: The analyses considered CDR3 and ignored CDR1 and CDR2. Different patients shared almost no repertoire; same-patient tumors shared roughly 0.11 to 0.85.

The table came from immunoSEQ multiplex PCR; TCRdb's copy has only in-frame clones and leaves some out. The sample has 3,000 to 3,500 clones, almost 80% seen once. The length of the CDR3 is 15 residues. V lost 3 bases and J lost 0, with 11 bases in between. Germline V gene sequence: CDR1 KGHSH, CDR2 LQKENI. This sequence was found in a human donor with high-grade serous ovarian cancer. The chain employs TRBV18 and TRBJ1-1; D might be TRBD1 (5 bases). Material for sequencing was tumor tissue. CDR3 bases: TGTGCCAGCTCACCTTCAGGGTTCGTGAACACTGAAGCTTTCTTT. Encoded protein: CASSPSGFVNTEAFF.